One and the same sample provided the 12 T cell receptor beta chains below, sequenced in a study of T cell repertoires in ileal Crohn's disease. TCRdb's table, derived via immunoSEQ multiplex PCR, lists solely in-frame clones and lacks some. The data show around 15,000 clones, roughly two thirds seen once. The sequenced material came from ileal tissue. The origin of the receptors is an adult with Crohn's disease.

A single count supports this clone. The chain recombines TRBV15 with TRBJ2-7, with D possibly being TRBD2 (6 bases). V dropped 5 bases and J dropped 0 bases, with 17 bases sitting between them. The CDR3 runs 16 residues. Per the germline V gene, CDR1 is LNHNV and CDR2 is YYDKDF (reference sequence). The CDR3 region has the DNA TGTGCCACCAGCGCCAGGGCGGGAAGGGGCTCCTACGAGCAGTACTTC. This gives the protein CATSARAGRGSYEQYF.

This clone was observed a few times. J is TRBJ1-5 and V is TRBV5-1, with 8 positions matching TRBD1. The CDR3 covers 13 residues. Trimming took 0 bases from V and 9 from J; bases not matched to a gene: 2. Germline CDR1 is SGHRS and CDR2 is YFSETQ. In DNA form, the CDR3 reads TGCGCCAGCAGCTTGGACACAGGGGGGCCCCAGCATTTT. This sequence encodes CASSLDTGGPQHF. Full variable domain (remainder filled in from reference TRBV5-1 and TRBJ1-5): KAGVTQTPRYLIKTRGQQVTLSCSPISGHRSVSWYQQTPGQGLQFLFEYFSETQRNKGNFPGRFSGRQFSNSRSEMNVSTLELGDSALYLCASSLDTGGPQHFGDGTRLSIL.

The chain links TRBV30 to TRBJ2-7; 15 positions agree with TRBD2. V was clipped by 2 bases and J by 0 bases; unmatched bases: 11. In germline, CDR1 is GTSNPN, CDR2 SVGIG (reference sequence). The length of the CDR3 is 19 residues. CDR3 in amino acids: CAWSFQGLAGGRSSYEQYF. CDR3 coding DNA: TGTGCCTGGAGTTTCCAGGGACTAGCGGGGGGCCGGAGCTCCTACGAGCAGTACTTC. The variable domain in full, completed from reference TRBV30 and TRBJ2-7, reads SQTIHQWPATLVQPVGSPLSLECTVEGTSNPNLYWYRQAAGRGLQLLFYSVGIGQISSEVPQNLSASRPQDRQFILSSKKLLLSDSGFYLCAWSFQGLAGGRSSYEQYFGPGTRLTVT.

The chain links TRBV5-4 to TRBJ2-5; TRBD2 might be the D (7 bases). Trimming took off 0 bases at V and 1 base at J, with 16 bases between the two ends. The CDR3 sequence is 17 residues long. Germline CDR1 reads SGHNT; CDR2 reads YYREEE (reference sequence). The CDR3 sequence is CASSLAAGVGGQETQYF. The CDR3 DNA sequence: TGTGCCAGCAGCTTGGCCGCGGGGGTAGGGGGCCAAGAGACCCAGTACTTC. Supplemented by reference TRBV5-4 and TRBJ2-5, the full variable domain reads ETGVTQSPTHLIKTRGQQVTLRCSSQSGHNTVSWYQQALGQGPQFIFQYYREEENGRGNFPPRFSGLQFPNYSSELNVNALELDDSALYLCASSLAAGVGGQETQYFGPGTRLLVL.

This clone was found a few times. This chain connects TRBV29-1 to TRBJ1-3, with D possibly being TRBD1 (5 bases). Germline-derived CDR1 and CDR2 are SQVTM and ANQGSEA. V dropped 5 bases and J dropped 5 bases, with 19 bases sitting between them. This CDR3 is 15 amino acids long. For the CDR3, the DNA is TGCAGCGTTCGGGAGGAGCCAGGGTCTAGAAACACCATATATTTT. Translation: CSVREEPGSRNTIYF.

The chain employs TRBV12-5 and TRBJ2-3, with 8 bases that match TRBD2. The germline gives CDR1 LGHNT, CDR2 FRNRAP. With V trimmed by 4 bases and J by 6 bases, 9 bases remained unmatched. This CDR3 spans 15 amino acids. Here the CDR3 reads CASGWGGGSSDTQYF. The CDR3 nucleotides are TGTGCTAGTGGTTGGGGCGGGGGGTCGTCGGATACGCAGTATTTT.

This rearrangement joins TRBV6-4 to TRBJ2-1; 7 nucleotides line up with TRBD1. In germline, CDR1 is MRHNA, CDR2 SNTAGT. CDR3 length: 16 residues. V shed 0 bases and J 7 bases; nucleotides not matched to a gene: 9. The CDR3 nucleotides read TGTGCCAGCAGTGACTCGAGGCAGGGGGAAACGAATGAGCAGTTCTTC. Its translation: CASSDSRQGETNEQFF.

This chain connects TRBV6-1 to TRBJ2-2; D ambiguous. V was pared by 7 bases and J by 5 bases, with 14 bases between. Germline V lookup: CDR1 MNHNS, CDR2 SASEGT. This CDR3 spans 14 amino acids. The CDR3 sequence: CASTQAHETGELFF. The DNA for the CDR3 is TGTGCCAGCACCCAGGCTCACGAAACCGGGGAGCTGTTTTTT.

V and J are TRBV5-4 and TRBJ2-1, with TRBD2 identical over 13 bases. In germline, CDR1 is SGHNT, CDR2 YYREEE (reference sequence). This CDR3 has 15 amino acids. V dropped 5 bases and J dropped 4; count of bases not matched to a gene: 3. This CDR3 reads CASSLTSGGYNEQFF. The CDR3 DNA is TGTGCCAGCAGTTTGACTAGCGGGGGGTACAATGAGCAGTTCTTC.

This chain joins TRBV6-1 and TRBJ2-5; 8 nucleotides line up with TRBD2. Trimming at V came to 0 bases and at J to 9 bases, leaving 21 bases not matched to a gene. From germline, CDR1 is MNHNS and CDR2 SASEGT. The CDR3 totals 19 residues. The CDR3 loop reads CASSEAPEVWREVSKSQYF. Here the CDR3 DNA reads TGTGCCAGCAGTGAAGCGCCCGAGGTATGGCGGGAGGTTTCGAAGTCCCAGTACTTC.

This chain links TRBV19 with TRBJ1-2; D unclear. CDR3 length equals 10 residues. Germline V CDR1 and CDR2: LNHDA, SQIVND (reference sequence). Trimming took off 9 bases at V and 3 bases at J, with 5 bases between the two ends. CDR3 region: CASSDYGYTF. CDR3 nucleotide sequence: TGTGCCAGCAGCGACTATGGCTACACCTTC.

CDR3 sequence (DNA): TGTGCCAGCAGCTCCGGTGAAGCTTTCTTT. Translated, it gives CASSSGEAFF. V and J are TRBV2 and TRBJ1-1; D gene unclear. This CDR3 has 10 residues. V was trimmed by 6 bases and J by 7 bases, leaving 6 bases between them. Germline values: CDR1 SNHLY, CDR2 FYNNEI.